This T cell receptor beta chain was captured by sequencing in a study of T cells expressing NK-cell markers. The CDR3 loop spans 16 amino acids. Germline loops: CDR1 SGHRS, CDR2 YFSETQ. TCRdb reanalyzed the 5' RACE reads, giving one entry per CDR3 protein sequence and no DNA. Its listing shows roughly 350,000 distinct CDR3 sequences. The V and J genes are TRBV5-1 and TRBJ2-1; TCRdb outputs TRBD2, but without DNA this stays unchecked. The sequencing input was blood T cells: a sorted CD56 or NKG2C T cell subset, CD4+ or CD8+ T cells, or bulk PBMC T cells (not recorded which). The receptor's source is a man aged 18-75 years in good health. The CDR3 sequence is CASSPVPSGPYNEQFF.